Each of the 9 T cell receptor beta chains below was sequenced from the same sample in a study of a mutant IDH1 vaccine in newly diagnosed glioma (dated by TCRdb to 2020 to 2022). No antigen has been assigned to these receptors. The library relied on the immunoSEQ multiplex PCR assay. This is the immuneACCESS table as TCRdb keeps it, with only in-frame sequences that have V and J called. A part of the clones is gone; compared with another copy, unresolved V genes explain less than half, and the rest is unexplained. The sample has about 59,000 clones on record, around 90% of them singletons. The top ten constitute about 4.6% of the sample. The sample's time point label, in plain terms: week 5, during vaccination. Every vaccine dose consisted of 300 ug of a 20-mer mutant IDH1 peptide in Montanide, administered subcutaneously together with topical imiquimod. The specimen comprised PBMCs, sampled from a glioma patient whose treatment included an IDH1 peptide vaccine. These receptors came from a woman aged 40 to 50 with glioma.

The V and J genes are TRBV10-3 and TRBJ1-2; 10 nucleotides agree with TRBD1. The J segment lost 7 bases and the V segment lost 10 bases, leaving 9 bases of the junction unmatched. The CDR3 covers 13 residues. Germline assignment: CDR1 ENHRY and CDR2 SYGVKD. CDR3 DNA sequence: TGTGCCACCTCCGGGACAGGGGAGGTTGGCTACACCTTC. Translating gives CATSGTGEVGYTF.

In this sample, this clone turned up once. This same CDR3 is encoded by further DNA sequences in the sample. CDR3 region: CASSLGGDNQPQHF. In DNA form, the CDR3 reads TGCGCCAGCAGCTTGGGTGGGGACAATCAGCCCCAGCATTTT. J is TRBJ1-5 and V is TRBV5-1; D remains unclear. The V gene's germline CDR1 is SGHRS and CDR2 YFSETQ. This CDR3 comprises 14 residues. Trimming took 0 bases from V and 3 from J, leaving 7 bases between them.

This clone was observed once. This rearrangement joins TRBV5-4 to TRBJ2-3, with 9 bases fitting TRBD2. V dropped 10 bases and J dropped 0; count of bases not matched to a gene: 6. This CDR3 comprises 14 residues. Germline loops: CDR1 SGHNT, CDR2 YYREEE (reference sequence). For the CDR3, the DNA is TGTGCCGCGTTGACTAGCGGTAGCACAGATACGCAGTATTTT. Translated, it gives CAALTSGSTDTQYF.

V gene TRBV6-6 combines with J gene TRBJ1-1; D call uncertain. V dropped 4 bases and J dropped 1 base, with 7 bases sitting between them. The germline V gene has CDR1 MNHNY and CDR2 SVGAGI (reference sequence). The CDR3 length is 13 residues. This CDR3 is CASSLSKNTEAFF. CDR3 nucleotide sequence: TGTGCCAGCAGTTTGTCCAAGAACACTGAAGCTTTCTTT.

The genes are TRBV7-6 and TRBJ2-6, with 12 positions matching TRBD1. The ends lost 5 bases at V and 2 bases at J; junction bases unmatched: 4. The germline gives CDR1 SGHVS, CDR2 FNYEAQ. The CDR3 consists of 17 residues. CDR3: CASSPGTGGAGANVLTF. The CDR3 region has the DNA TGTGCCAGCAGCCCCGGGACAGGGGGCGCTGGGGCCAACGTCCTGACTTTC.

This sequence joins TRBV7-8 and TRBJ1-5; 10 positions match TRBD1. Germline V gene sequence: CDR1 SGHVS, CDR2 FQNEAQ. The CDR3 spans 13 residues. J gave up 16 bases and V 5 bases, and 11 bases lay outside the gene matches. The CDR3 loop is CASSLDRGRPGHF. As DNA, the CDR3 is TGTGCCAGCAGCCTCGACAGGGGGCGACCCGGTCATTTT.

The chain uses TRBV4-1 and TRBJ1-2; D uncertain. Trimming left V 3 bases short and J 8 bases short, with 16 bases between. Germline loops: CDR1 MGHRA, CDR2 YSYEKL. This CDR3 region has 14 residues. In DNA form, the CDR3 reads TGCGCCAGCAGCCAGACCTGGCCAAAACAAGGCTACACCTTC. Translated, it gives CASSQTWPKQGYTF.

The chain is built from TRBV5-5 and TRBJ1-5; TRBD1 might be the D (6 bases). V dropped 4 bases and J dropped 3 bases, with 14 bases sitting between them. CDR1 is SGHKS, CDR2 YYEKEE, per germline (reference sequence). This CDR3 is built from 15 residues. This CDR3 reads CASSPIGQNNQPQHF. DNA of the CDR3: TGTGCCAGCAGCCCTATCGGACAGAACAATCAGCCCCAGCATTTT.

The V call is TRBV7-6, the J call TRBJ2-1; D possibly matches TRBD1 or TRBD2 (6 bases each). Germline V gives CDR1 SGHVS, CDR2 FNYEAQ. V was clipped by 2 bases and J by 6 bases, with 14 bases between them. There are 15 residues in the CDR3. CDR3 amino acids: CASSLNSGASNEQFF. The CDR3 DNA reads TGTGCCAGCAGCTTAAATTCGGGGGCGAGCAATGAGCAGTTCTTC.